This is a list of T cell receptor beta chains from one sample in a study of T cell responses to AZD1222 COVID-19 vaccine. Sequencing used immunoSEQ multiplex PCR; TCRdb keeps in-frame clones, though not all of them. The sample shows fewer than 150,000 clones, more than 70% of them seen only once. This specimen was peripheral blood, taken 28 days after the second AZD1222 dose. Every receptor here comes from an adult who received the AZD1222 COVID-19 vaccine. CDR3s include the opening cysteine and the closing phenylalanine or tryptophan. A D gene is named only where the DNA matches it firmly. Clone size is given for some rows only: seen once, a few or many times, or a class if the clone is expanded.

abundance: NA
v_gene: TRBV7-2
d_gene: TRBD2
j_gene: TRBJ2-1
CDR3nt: TGTGCCAGCAGTTTTATAGCGGGAGGGCCGAAAAGTGAGCAGTTCTTC
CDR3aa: CASSFIAGGPKSEQFF

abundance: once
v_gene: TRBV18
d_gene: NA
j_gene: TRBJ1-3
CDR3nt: TGTGCCAGCTCACCAAGGGTAAATAGTGGAAACACCATATATTTT
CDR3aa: CASSPRVNSGNTIYF

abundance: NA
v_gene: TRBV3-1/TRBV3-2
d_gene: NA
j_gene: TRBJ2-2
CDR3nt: TGTGCCAGCAGCCAAGTCCGGAGGGGCGCCGGGGAGCTGTTTTTT
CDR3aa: CASSQVRRGAGELFF

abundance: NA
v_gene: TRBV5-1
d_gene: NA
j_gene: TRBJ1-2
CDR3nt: TGCGCCAGCGGAGAGGCGGGAAATTATGGCTACACCTTC
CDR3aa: CASGEAGNYGYTF

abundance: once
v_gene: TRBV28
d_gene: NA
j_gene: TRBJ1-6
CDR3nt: TGTGCCAGCAATTACCCTAGCTCCTATAATTCACCCCTCCACTTT
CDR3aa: CASNYPSSYNSPLHF

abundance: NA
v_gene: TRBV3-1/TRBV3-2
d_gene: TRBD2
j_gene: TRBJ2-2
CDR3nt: TGTGCCAGCAGCCAAGACCCCGGCGGGGGGAACACCGGGGAGCTGTTTTTT
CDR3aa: CASSQDPGGGNTGELFF

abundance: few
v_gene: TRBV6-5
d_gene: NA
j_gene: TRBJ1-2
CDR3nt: TGTGCCAGCTGGGAGGGGTTCTATGGCTACACCTTC
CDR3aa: CASWEGFYGYTF

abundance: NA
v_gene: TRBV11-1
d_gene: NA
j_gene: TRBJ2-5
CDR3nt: TGTGCCAGCAGCGCCGGGGTAGGAGAGACCCAGTACTTC
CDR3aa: CASSAGVGETQYF

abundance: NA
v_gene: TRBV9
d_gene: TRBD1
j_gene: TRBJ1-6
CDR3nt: TGTGCCAGCAGGGGACAGAGTTCGAATTCACCCCTCCACTTT
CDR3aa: CASRGQSSNSPLHF

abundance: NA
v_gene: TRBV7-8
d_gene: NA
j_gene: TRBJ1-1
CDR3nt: TGTGCCAGCAGCTTAGATGACAGCGGCACTGAAGCTTTCTTT
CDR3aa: CASSLDDSGTEAFF

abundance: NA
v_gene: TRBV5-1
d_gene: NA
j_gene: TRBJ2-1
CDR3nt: TGCGCCAGCAGCGAACATGATGAGCAGTTCTTC
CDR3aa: CASSEHDEQFF

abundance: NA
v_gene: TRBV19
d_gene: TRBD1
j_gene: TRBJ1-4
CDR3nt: TGTGCCAGTAGCGAGGACAGGGGAACTAATGAAAAACTGTTTTTT
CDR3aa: CASSEDRGTNEKLFF

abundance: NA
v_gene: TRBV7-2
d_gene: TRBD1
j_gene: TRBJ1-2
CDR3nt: TGTGCCAGCAGGAACACAGGGGGCTATGGCTACACCTTC
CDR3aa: CASRNTGGYGYTF

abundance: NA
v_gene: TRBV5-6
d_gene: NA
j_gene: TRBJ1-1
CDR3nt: TGTGCCAGCAGCTTCACCGGGCAGACTGAAGCTTTCTTT
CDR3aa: CASSFTGQTEAFF

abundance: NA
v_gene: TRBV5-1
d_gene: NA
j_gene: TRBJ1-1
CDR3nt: TGCGCCAGCAGCTTGGGACAGGCCATGAACACTGAAGCTTTCTTT
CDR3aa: CASSLGQAMNTEAFF

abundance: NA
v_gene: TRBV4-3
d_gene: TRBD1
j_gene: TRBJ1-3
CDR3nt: TGCGCCAGCAGCCCTAGACAGGGAGGCCTCTCTGGAAACACCATATATTTT
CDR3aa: CASSPRQGGLSGNTIYF

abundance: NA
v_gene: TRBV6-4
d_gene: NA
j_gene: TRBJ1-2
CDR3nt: TGTGCCAGCAGTCCCGGATTGGGGGGCAACTATGGCTACACCTTC
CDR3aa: CASSPGLGGNYGYTF

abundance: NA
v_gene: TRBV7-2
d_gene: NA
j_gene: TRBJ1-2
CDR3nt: TGTGCCAGCAGCTTAGGACGGTTCTATGGCTACACCTTC
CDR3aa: CASSLGRFYGYTF

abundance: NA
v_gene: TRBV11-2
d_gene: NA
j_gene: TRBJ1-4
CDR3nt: TGTGCCAGCAGCTTAGGGACTGAAAAACTGTTTTTT
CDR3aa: CASSLGTEKLFF

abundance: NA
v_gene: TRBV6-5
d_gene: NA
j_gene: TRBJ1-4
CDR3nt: TGTGCCGCCACCCGGGCAAGAACTAATGAAAAACTGTTTTTT
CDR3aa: CAATRARTNEKLFF

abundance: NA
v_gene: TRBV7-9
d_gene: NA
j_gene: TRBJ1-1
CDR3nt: TGTGCCAGCAGGCCACCGATCTTCAGTCGGGGTGGAATTAGTGAAGCTTTCTTT
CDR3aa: CASRPPIFSRGGISEAFF

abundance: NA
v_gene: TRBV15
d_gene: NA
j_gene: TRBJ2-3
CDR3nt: TGTGCCACCAGCGGTTGGACTGGAAGCTACACAGATACGCAGTATTTT
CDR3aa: CATSGWTGSYTDTQYF

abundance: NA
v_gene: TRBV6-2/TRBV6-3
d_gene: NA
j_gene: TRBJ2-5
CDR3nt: TGTGCCAGCAGCTTCTTACAGGCGATTTGGGGGTACCAAGAGACCCAGTACTTC
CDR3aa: CASSFLQAIWGYQETQYF

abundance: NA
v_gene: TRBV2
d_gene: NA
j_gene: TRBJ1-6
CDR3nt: TGTGCCAGCAGTCCCAACCCCTTTGGGACACCCTATAATTCACCCCTCCACTTT
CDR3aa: CASSPNPFGTPYNSPLHF

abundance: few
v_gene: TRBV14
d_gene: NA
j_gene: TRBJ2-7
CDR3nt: TGTGCCAGCAGCCAAGTAGCAAACAGTTACGAGCAGTACTTC
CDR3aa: CASSQVANSYEQYF

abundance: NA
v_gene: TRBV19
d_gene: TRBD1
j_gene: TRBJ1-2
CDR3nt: TGTGCCAGTAGTATCCAGGACAGGGCGAGAGACTACACCTTC
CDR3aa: CASSIQDRARDYTF

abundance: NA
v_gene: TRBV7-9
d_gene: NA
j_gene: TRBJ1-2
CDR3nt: TGTGCCAGCAGCCCAGGACGGGAGACAAATGGCTACACCTTC
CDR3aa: CASSPGRETNGYTF